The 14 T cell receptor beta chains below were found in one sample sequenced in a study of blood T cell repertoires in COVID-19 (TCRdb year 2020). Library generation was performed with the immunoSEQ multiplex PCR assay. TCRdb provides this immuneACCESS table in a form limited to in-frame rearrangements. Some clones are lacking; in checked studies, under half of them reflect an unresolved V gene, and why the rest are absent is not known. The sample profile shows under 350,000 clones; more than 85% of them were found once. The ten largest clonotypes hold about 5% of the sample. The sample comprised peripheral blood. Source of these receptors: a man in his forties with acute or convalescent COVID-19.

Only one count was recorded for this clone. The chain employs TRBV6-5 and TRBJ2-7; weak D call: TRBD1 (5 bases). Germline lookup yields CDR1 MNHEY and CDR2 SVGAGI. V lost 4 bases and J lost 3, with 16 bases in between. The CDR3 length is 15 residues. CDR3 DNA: TGTGCCAGCAGTTTTGGGGCCGTAAACCTCTACGAGCAGTACTTC. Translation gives CASSFGAVNLYEQYF.

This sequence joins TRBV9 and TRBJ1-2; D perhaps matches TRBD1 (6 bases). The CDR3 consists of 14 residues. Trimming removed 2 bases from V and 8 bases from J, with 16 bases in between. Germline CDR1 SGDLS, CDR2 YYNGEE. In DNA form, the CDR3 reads TGTGCCAGCAGCGTTCTCCAGGGGCCAGGAGGCTACACCTTC. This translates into CASSVLQGPGGYTF.

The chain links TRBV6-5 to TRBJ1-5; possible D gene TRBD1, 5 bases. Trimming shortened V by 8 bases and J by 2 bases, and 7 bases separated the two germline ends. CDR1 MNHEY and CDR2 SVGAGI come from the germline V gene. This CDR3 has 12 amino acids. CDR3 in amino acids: CASGGGNQPQHF. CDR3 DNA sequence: TGTGCCAGCGGGGGGGGCAATCAGCCCCAGCATTTT.

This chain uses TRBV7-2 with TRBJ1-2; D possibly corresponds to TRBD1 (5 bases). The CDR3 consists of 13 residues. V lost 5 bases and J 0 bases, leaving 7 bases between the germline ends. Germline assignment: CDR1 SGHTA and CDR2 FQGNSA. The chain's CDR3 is CASSPGANYGYTF. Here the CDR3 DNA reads TGTGCCAGCAGCCCGGGGGCTAACTATGGCTACACCTTC. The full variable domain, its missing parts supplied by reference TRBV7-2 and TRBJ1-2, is GAGVSQSPSNKVTEKGKDVELRCDPISGHTALYWYRQSLGQGLEFLIYFQGNSAPDKSGLPSDRFSAERTGGSVSTLTIQRTQQEDSAVYLCASSPGANYGYTFGSGTRLTVV.

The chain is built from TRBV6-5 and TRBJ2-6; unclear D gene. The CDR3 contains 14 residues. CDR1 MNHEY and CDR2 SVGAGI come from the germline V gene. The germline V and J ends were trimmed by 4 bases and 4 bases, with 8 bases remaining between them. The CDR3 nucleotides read TGTGCCAGCAGTTTCTCCATGGGGGCCAACGTCCTGACTTTC. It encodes CASSFSMGANVLTF.

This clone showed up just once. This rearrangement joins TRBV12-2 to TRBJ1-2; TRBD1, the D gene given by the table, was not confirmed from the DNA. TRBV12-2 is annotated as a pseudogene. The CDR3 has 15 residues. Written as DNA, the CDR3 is TGTGCAAGTCGCTTCCTCCCACAGGGGGCGAGTGGCTACACCTTC. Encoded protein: CASRFLPQGASGYTF.

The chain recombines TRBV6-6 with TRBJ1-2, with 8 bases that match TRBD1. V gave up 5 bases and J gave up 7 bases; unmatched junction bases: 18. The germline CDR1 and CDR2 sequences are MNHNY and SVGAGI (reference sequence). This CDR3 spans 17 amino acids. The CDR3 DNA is TGTGCCAGCAGTCCTTACGGTGGGGGACAGGCTTTGGGTGGCTACACCTTC. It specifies CASSPYGGGQALGGYTF.

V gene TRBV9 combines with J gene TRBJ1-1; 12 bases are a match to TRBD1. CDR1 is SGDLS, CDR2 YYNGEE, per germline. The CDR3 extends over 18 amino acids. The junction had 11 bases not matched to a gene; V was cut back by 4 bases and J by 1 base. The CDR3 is CASSSRDRGLFQNTEAFF. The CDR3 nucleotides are TGTGCCAGCAGCTCAAGGGACAGGGGGCTATTTCAGAACACTGAAGCTTTCTTT.

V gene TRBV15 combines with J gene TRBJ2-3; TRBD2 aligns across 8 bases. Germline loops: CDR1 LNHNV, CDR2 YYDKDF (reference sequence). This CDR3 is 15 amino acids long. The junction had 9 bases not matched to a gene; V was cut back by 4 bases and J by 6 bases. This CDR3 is CATSTSGTRGDTQYF. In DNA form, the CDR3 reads TGTGCCACCAGCACCTCCGGGACTAGGGGTGATACGCAGTATTTT. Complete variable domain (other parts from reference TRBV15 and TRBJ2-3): DAMVIQNPRYQVTQFGKPVTLSCSQTLNHNVMYWYQQKSSQAPKLLFHYYDKDFNNEADTPDNFQSRRPNTSFCFLDIRSPGLGDTAMYLCATSTSGTRGDTQYFGPGTRLTVL.

The CDR3 reads CASSLASSGGKFF. CDR3 bases: TGCGCCAGCAGCTTGGCGTCTAGCGGGGGGAAGTTCTTC. The V and J genes are TRBV5-1 and TRBJ2-1; 11 nucleotides align to TRBD2. In germline, CDR1 is SGHRS, CDR2 YFSETQ. The CDR3 contains 13 residues. The trim removed 0 bases at V and 14 bases at J, leaving 4 bases unmatched.

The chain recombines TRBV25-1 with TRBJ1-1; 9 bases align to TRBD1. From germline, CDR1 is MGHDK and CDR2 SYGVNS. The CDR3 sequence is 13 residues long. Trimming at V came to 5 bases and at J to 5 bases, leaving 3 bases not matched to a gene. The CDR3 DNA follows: TGTGCCAGCAGTCTGGACAGGGGAACTGAAGCTTTCTTT. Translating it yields CASSLDRGTEAFF.

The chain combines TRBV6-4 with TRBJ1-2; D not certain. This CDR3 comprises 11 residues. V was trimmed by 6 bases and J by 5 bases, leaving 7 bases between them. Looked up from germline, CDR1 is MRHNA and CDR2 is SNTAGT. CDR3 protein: CASSAGYGYTF. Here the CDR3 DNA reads TGTGCCAGCAGCGCAGGTTATGGCTACACCTTC.

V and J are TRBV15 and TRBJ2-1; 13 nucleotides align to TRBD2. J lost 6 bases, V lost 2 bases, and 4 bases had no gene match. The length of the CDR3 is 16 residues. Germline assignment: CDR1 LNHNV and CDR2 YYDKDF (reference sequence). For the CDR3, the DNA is TGTGCCACCAGCAGAAAAACTAGCGGGGGGGCCAATGAGCAGTTCTTC. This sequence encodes CATSRKTSGGANEQFF.

DNA of the CDR3: TGTGCCAGCACCGGGACTAGCGGGGGAAGCACAGATACGCAGTATTTT. Translated: CASTGTSGGSTDTQYF. The chain recombines TRBV5-5 with TRBJ2-3; 14 bases line up with TRBD2. The CDR3 runs to 16 residues. From germline, CDR1 is SGHKS and CDR2 YYEKEE (reference sequence). V lost 6 bases to trimming and J lost 0 bases; unmatched junction nucleotides: 3.